This entry is about one TCR beta chain. Its target antigen remains unknown. Base qualities are not provided; no much larger clone lies one nucleotide away. This sample stems from a study of human T cells and chemical hapten exposure (dated by TCRdb to the early 2020s). Background on the whole study: For sensitization, 2% DPC in acetone was applied to a 2 cm by 2 cm area of upper inner arm skin. Throughout the roughly 26-week study period, patients were also given weekly therapeutic DPC doses on the scalp. Patch tests used Finn chambers with 0.01% DPC on the upper back, scored after 6 days by International Contact Dermatitis Research Group standards. Alopecia areata with under or over 50% scalp involvement, alopecia totalis and alopecia universalis were represented in the patient cohort, which was mostly female. Libraries were pooled for sequencing, and per-sample TCR yields varied mainly because of small differences in library volumes within the pool. This study followed changes in the peripheral blood TCR repertoire in vivo during primary and secondary sensitization of alopecia patients to the hapten diphenylcyclopropenone (DPC). Blood was sampled from patients pre-sensitization (week 0) and at 2, 6 and about 24 weeks after DPC sensitization. Blood for TCR sequencing was provided by twenty-nine alopecia patients at one to four time points (pre-sensitization, 2, 6 and 24 weeks). Paper-wide results and their limitations: Alopecia, a presumed autoimmune disease, was present in all patients, so the immune response of the patients might differ from that of healthy individuals. Compared with pre-sensitization or healthy control sets, expanded TCRs formed significantly more large CDR3 similarity clusters, which is consistent with antigen-driven responses. Repeated subsampling changed both the strength of the expansion versus patch-test correlation and the threshold at which the correlation became significant. Patch test score was positively correlated with the number of PT1 expanded TCRs, with significance at thresholds 8, 16 and 32 but not at 4. DPC sensitization did not change how many TCRs were above 1 in 1000 frequency, and no evidence was found of alterations in global repertoire structure.

Relative to germline, V is 1 base shorter and J is 7 bases shorter, with 14 bases between their ends. The CDR3 covers 15 residues, taking in both the cysteine and the phenylalanine. Solely the CDR3 DNA is kept, with 45 bases framed from the first base. Interpreted using the paper, the time point label stands for: pre-sensitization, week 0. The intended sense of this specimen's treatment or condition label: therapeutic diphenylcyclopropenone sensitization with weekly scalp DPC. Blood at each patch-test visit was drawn before the patch test was applied. To be eligible, patients had to be aged 18 to 70, diagnosed with alopecia and judged suitable for DPC therapy, while pregnant patients were excluded. Unfractionated whole blood was collected in Tempus Blood RNA tubes, and total RNA was extracted from that blood. Library preparation employed RACE. Sequencing instrument: NextSeq 500. Library preparation attached unique molecular identifiers to individual cDNA molecules for quantitative, reproducible TCR counting. Each blood RNA sample was used to sequence both TCR alpha and TCR beta chains. For the original study's pipeline: Samples had a median of roughly 87,000 TCRs, with a range from roughly 23,224 to 700,000. The Decombinator software suite was used to annotate V, J and CDR3 in the TCR reads. For PS versus PT1 abundance plots, all samples were subsampled to the same number of TCRs (28,000). Expanded TCRs were defined as absent before sensitization and observed at least eight times at the 2-week time point. Starting from the raw public reads, TCRdb applied fastp trimming at Q25, assembled clones with MiXCR and retained in-frame beta chains. CDR3 protein duplicates are merged, each entry listing the most common genes and DNA. TCRdb, not the authors, supplied the V and J calls. The sample records 300,000 to 450,000 distinct CDR3 sequences, roughly 5% of which are singletons. The ten biggest clones cover 2.5% to 3% of the sample.

The input for sequencing was whole blood, taken in connection with sensitization to the hapten diphenylcyclopropenone (DPC). This sequence was found in a woman between 50 and 59 years old with alopecia areata. Some clones in this sample may be carry-over from other donors' samples. The sequence is built from TRBV12-3 or TRBV12-4 and TRBJ1-5; the D gene is perhaps TRBD1, from 6 matching bases. The DNA reads TGTGCCAGCAGTTTAGGCGGGGGCCCAGGACAGCCCCAGCATTTT. Translated, it reads CASSLGGGPGQPQHF.